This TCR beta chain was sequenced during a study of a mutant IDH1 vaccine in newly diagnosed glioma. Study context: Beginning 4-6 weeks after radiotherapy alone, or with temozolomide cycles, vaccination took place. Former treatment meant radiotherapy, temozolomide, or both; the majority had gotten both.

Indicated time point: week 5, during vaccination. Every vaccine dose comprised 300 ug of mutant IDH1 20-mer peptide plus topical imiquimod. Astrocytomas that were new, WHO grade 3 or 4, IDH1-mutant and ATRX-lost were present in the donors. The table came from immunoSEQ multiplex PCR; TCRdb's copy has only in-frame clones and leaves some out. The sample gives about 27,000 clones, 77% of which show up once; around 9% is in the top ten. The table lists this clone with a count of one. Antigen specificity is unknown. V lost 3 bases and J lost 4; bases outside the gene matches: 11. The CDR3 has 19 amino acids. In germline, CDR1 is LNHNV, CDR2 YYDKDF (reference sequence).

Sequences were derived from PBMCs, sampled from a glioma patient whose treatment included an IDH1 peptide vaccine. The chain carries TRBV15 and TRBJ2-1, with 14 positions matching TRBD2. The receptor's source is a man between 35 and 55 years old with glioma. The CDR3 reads CATSSMGLAGEGGYNEQFF. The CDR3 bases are TGTGCCACCAGCAGCATGGGACTAGCGGGAGAGGGAGGTTACAATGAGCAGTTCTTC.